The entry that follows covers one T cell receptor (beta chain) sequence. Its target is not known. Before the COVID-19 pandemic, during about 2011-2019, CD4+ T cells were taken from unexposed donors. Isolation of CD4+ T cells took place after about 10 days in culture. Libraries were prepared by immunoSEQ multiplex PCR; TCRdb keeps only in-frame clonotypes and omits some of them. This repertoire shows just under 30,000 clones, approximately 79% found once; its top ten account for around an eighth. Per germline, CDR1 ENHRY and CDR2 SYGVKD. The germline V and J ends were trimmed by 10 bases and 0 bases, with 9 bases remaining between them. The length of the CDR3 is 13 residues. The data are from a study of CD4 T cells in relation to SARS-CoV-2 and coronaviruses. Study as a whole: Negative control cultures got HIV-1 Nef peptides or no peptide.

This chain uses TRBV10-3 with TRBJ2-2, with TRBD1 as a possible D gene (6 bases). This clonotype was obtained from a human donor in good health. The material sequenced was CD4+ T cells from PBMCs, cultured in vitro. CDR3 DNA: TGTGCCACCGGGACATCGAACACCGGGGAGCTGTTTTTT. This translates into CATGTSNTGELFF.